Here is one TCR beta chain with its context. In the authors' methods: Estimation of nucleated cell counts relied on the amplification of reference gene primers. Some clones are missing from TCRdb's copy, which holds only in-frame ones; the method was immunoSEQ multiplex PCR. V, J and clone size are taken as reported in that table, and D and trimming were inferred from the DNA itself. The sample comprises about 140,000 clones, 80% to 90% of which are singletons, and about 3.4% rests with the top ten. This sample was included in a study of blood T cell repertoires in COVID-19. The CDR3 consists of 14 residues. CDR1 and CDR2 (germline): MGHRA, YSYEKL. J lost 4 bases, V lost 3 bases, and 2 bases had no gene match.

The rearrangement uses TRBV4-1 and TRBJ1-4; TRBD1 aligns across 7 bases. The receptor was derived from a woman between 45 and 60 years old with acute COVID-19. The sequencing input was PBMCs or T cells enriched from blood (not recorded which). The DNA for the CDR3 is TGCGCCAGCAGCCAGACAGGGCTTAATGAAAAACTGTTTTTT. This translates into CASSQTGLNEKLFF.